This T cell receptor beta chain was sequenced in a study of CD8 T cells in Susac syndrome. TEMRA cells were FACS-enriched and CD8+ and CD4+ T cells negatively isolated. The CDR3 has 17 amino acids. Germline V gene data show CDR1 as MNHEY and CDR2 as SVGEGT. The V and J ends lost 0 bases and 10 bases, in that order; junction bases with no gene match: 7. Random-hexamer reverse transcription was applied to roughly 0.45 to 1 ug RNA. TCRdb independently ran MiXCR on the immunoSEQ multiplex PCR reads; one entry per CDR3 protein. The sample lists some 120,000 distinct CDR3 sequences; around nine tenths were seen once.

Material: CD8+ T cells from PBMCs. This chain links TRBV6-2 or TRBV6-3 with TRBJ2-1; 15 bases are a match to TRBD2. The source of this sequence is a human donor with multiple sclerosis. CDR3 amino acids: CASSYSRTSGRAKEQFF. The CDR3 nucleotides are TGTGCCAGCAGTTACTCAAGGACTAGCGGGAGGGCCAAAGAGCAGTTCTTC.